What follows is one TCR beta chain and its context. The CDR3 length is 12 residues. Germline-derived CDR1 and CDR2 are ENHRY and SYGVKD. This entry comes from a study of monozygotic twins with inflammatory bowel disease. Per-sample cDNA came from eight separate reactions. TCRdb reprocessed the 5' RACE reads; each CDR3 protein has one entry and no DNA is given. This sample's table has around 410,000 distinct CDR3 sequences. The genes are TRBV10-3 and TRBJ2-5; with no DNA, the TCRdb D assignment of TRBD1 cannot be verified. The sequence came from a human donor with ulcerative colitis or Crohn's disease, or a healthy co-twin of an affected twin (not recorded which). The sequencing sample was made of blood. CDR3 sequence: CAISQGRETQYF.